Listed below are T cell receptor beta chains from one sample, sequenced in a study of blood T cell repertoires in COVID-19. Assay used: immunoSEQ multiplex PCR; TCRdb lists only in-frame clones, some missing. The repertoire includes under 300,000 clones, 60% to 75% of them detected once, and approximately 3.2% sits in the top ten. The sample taken for sequencing was peripheral blood. These TCRs come from a woman aged 80 or older with acute or convalescent COVID-19. Both conserved end residues are trimmed from each CDR3. Each record gives: J gene, V gene, CDR3 protein.

J: TRBJ1-4; V: TRBV30; CDR3: AGRGGDNEKLF
J: TRBJ2-1; V: TRBV19; CDR3: ASSAPGGASYNEQF
J: TRBJ1-2; V: TRBV19; CDR3: ASSIRGQGSYGYT
J: TRBJ1-2; V: TRBV7-2; CDR3: ASREGPVDYGYT
J: TRBJ2-7; V: TRBV5-1; CDR3: ASSWGQGGEQY
J: TRBJ1-5; V: TRBV6-2/TRBV6-3; CDR3: ASSYPTGTYQPQH
J: TRBJ1-1; V: TRBV5-4; CDR3: ASSSIQGAGAF
J: TRBJ1-2; V: TRBV27; CDR3: ASSFDSSNYGYT
J: TRBJ1-2; V: TRBV29-1; CDR3: SVEKQGNSFYGYT
J: TRBJ2-1; V: TRBV7-2; CDR3: ASSSGGQSYNEQF
J: TRBJ2-1; V: TRBV6-2/TRBV6-3; CDR3: ASSSGQGRSEQF
J: TRBJ2-1; V: TRBV5-1; CDR3: ASSLRAGAYNEQF
J: TRBJ2-7; V: TRBV2; CDR3: ASSTGTRSLSEQY
J: TRBJ1-6; V: TRBV7-2; CDR3: ASSLARMSSYNSPLH